The 24 T cell receptor beta chains presented below share a single source sample, sequenced in a study of T cell responses to AZD1222 COVID-19 vaccine. The method was immunoSEQ multiplex PCR; TCRdb's version includes in-frame clones alone and lacks a portion of them. The sample holds 90,000 to 150,000 clones, about 93% seen once. This sample comprised peripheral blood, obtained 28 days after the second dose of the MenACWY control vaccine. These receptors originate from an adult who received the MenACWY meningococcal vaccine as a control.

The CDR3 here is CASKDGLDNEQFF. The CDR3 DNA is TGTGCCAGTAAGGATGGACTAGACAATGAGCAGTTCTTC. The gene calls are TRBV19 and TRBJ2-1, with 7 bases fitting TRBD2. The CDR3 extends over 13 amino acids. Germline lookup yields CDR1 LNHDA and CDR2 SQIVND (reference sequence). With 7 bases clipped from V and 5 bases from J, the junction kept 5 bases outside the gene matches.

The rearrangement links TRBV14 to TRBJ1-1; 8 nucleotides match TRBD1. The CDR3 has 13 amino acids. Germline V gene lookup returns CDR1 SGHDN and CDR2 FVKESK. V gave up 4 bases and J gave up 5 bases; unmatched junction bases: 3. The CDR3 loop reads CASSRQGRTEAFF. DNA of the CDR3: TGTGCCAGCAGCCGACAGGGGAGGACTGAAGCTTTCTTT.

This clone appeared a single time. The rearrangement joins TRBV7-9 to TRBJ2-2, with 8 bases fitting TRBD2. The CDR3 is made up of 15 amino acids. Germline V CDR1 and CDR2: SEHNR, FQNEAQ (reference sequence). V lost 2 bases and J lost 3; bases outside the gene matches: 2. The CDR3 spells CASSLRRGDTGELFF. The CDR3 DNA reads TGTGCCAGCAGCTTACGGCGGGGGGACACCGGGGAGCTGTTTTTT.

CDR3 loop: CASSLQGAAGNTIYF. As DNA, the CDR3 is TGTGCCAGCAGCCTACAGGGGGCGGCGGGAAACACCATATATTTT. The V call is TRBV5-4, the J call TRBJ1-3, with TRBD1 matching 9 bases. The germline V gene has CDR1 SGHNT and CDR2 YYREEE (reference sequence). J was trimmed by 4 bases and V by 4 bases; bases with no gene match: 6. The CDR3 contains 15 residues.

The gene calls are TRBV19 and TRBJ2-7; D tentatively fits TRBD1 or TRBD2 (5 bases each). CDR1 LNHDA and CDR2 SQIVND come from the germline V gene (reference sequence). V lost 0 bases and J 2 bases, leaving 11 bases between the germline ends. The length of the CDR3 is 15 residues. The CDR3 region is CASSIDRGTAYEQYF. CDR3 DNA: TGTGCCAGTAGTATAGACAGAGGGACCGCCTACGAGCAGTACTTC.

The chain carries TRBV11-2 and TRBJ2-5; TRBD2 agrees at 12 bases. Trimming removed 5 bases from V and 5 bases from J; junction bases left unmatched: 3. The CDR3 loop spans 14 amino acids. Germline V gene sequence: CDR1 SGHAT, CDR2 FQNNGV. For the CDR3, the DNA is TGTGCCAGCAGCGTCGGGACTAGCGGGGAGACCCAGTACTTC. Translated: CASSVGTSGETQYF.

The gene calls are TRBV29-1 and TRBJ1-2; D not resolved. This CDR3 is 12 amino acids long. Trimming took off 1 base at V and 7 bases at J, with 10 bases between the two ends. Germline V gene lookup returns CDR1 SQVTM and CDR2 ANQGSEA. DNA for the CDR3: TGCAGCGTTGAAGTCGGGAACGTTGGCTACACCTTC. This sequence encodes CSVEVGNVGYTF.

The rearrangement links TRBV11-3 to TRBJ1-1, with TRBD1 as a possible D gene (5 bases). CDR3 size: 12 residues. Germline CDR1 SGHNT, CDR2 YENEEA. The V gene lost 6 bases and the J gene lost 3 bases, with 8 bases spanning the gap. Written as DNA, the CDR3 is TGTGCCAGCAGTTGGGGGGACACTGAAGCTTTCTTT. Translating gives CASSWGDTEAFF.

The chain uses TRBV5-5 and TRBJ1-5, with D uncertain. This CDR3 is 16 amino acids long. The germline CDR1 and CDR2 sequences are SGHKS and YYEKEE (reference sequence). V lost 2 bases to trimming and J lost 1 base, with 13 bases between them. The DNA for the CDR3 is TGTGCCAGCAGCTTTGACGACCGGGTCAGCAATCAGCCCCAGCATTTT. Residues: CASSFDDRVSNQPQHF. The whole variable domain, remainder taken from reference TRBV5-5 and TRBJ1-5, is DAGVTQSPTHLIKTRGQQVTLRCSPISGHKSVSWYQQVLGQGPQFIFQYYEKEERGRGNFPDRFSARQFPNYSSELNVNALLLGDSALYLCASSFDDRVSNQPQHFGDGTRLSIL.

The chain couples TRBV20-1 to TRBJ1-3; 7 bases agree with TRBD1. CDR3 size: 11 residues. Germline assignment: CDR1 DFQATT and CDR2 SNEGSKA (reference sequence). V lost 6 bases, J lost 8 bases, and 4 bases stayed unmatched. The CDR3 protein is CSARQGHTIYF. The CDR3 bases are TGCAGTGCGAGACAGGGACACACCATATATTTT.

The chain couples TRBV24-1 to TRBJ2-1; tentatively, D is TRBD2 (5 bases). V shed 0 bases and J shed 8 bases, with 28 bases lying between them. The germline V gene encodes CDR1 KGHDR and CDR2 SFDVKD. This CDR3 region has 20 residues. In nucleotides, the CDR3 is TGTGCCACCAGTGATTTGACCTCCCCCTTGTCGGGAAGGGATTTCGATGAGCAGTTCTTC. This sequence encodes CATSDLTSPLSGRDFDEQFF.

The chain joins TRBV2 to TRBJ1-4, with 9 bases that match TRBD1. In germline, CDR1 is SNHLY, CDR2 FYNNEI. This CDR3 spans 17 amino acids. After removal of 7 bases from V and 0 bases from J, the junction contained 9 bases not matched to a gene. The CDR3, as DNA: TGTGCCAGCACTGGGCCTAGGGACAGGGCAACTAATGAAAAACTGTTTTTT. Its protein is CASTGPRDRATNEKLFF.

The chain couples TRBV18 to TRBJ1-1; D is undetermined. CDR3 length: 11 residues. Trimming removed 1 base from V and 8 bases from J, with 5 bases in between. The V gene's germline CDR1 is KGHSH and CDR2 LQKENI. The CDR3 DNA is TGTGCCAGCTCACCACAGACCGAAGCTTTCTTT. It specifies CASSPQTEAFF.

The CDR3 region has the DNA TGTGCCAGTTCCGGAGACTACGAGCAGTACTTC. As protein: CASSGDYEQYF. The chain joins TRBV19 to TRBJ2-7; the D is unclear. Trimming shortened V by 8 bases and J by 3 bases, and 8 bases separated the two germline ends. CDR3 size: 11 residues. Germline V lookup: CDR1 LNHDA, CDR2 SQIVND (reference sequence). Based on the CDR3 plus reference TRBV19 and TRBJ2-7, the full variable domain is DGGITQSPKYLFRKEGQNVTLSCEQNLNHDAMYWYRQDPGQGLRLIYYSQIVNDFQKGDIAEGYSVSREKKESFPLTVTSAQKNPTAFYLCASSGDYEQYFGPGTRLTVT.

V gene TRBV18 combines with J gene TRBJ2-3; D remains unclear. The CDR3 extends over 15 amino acids. V was cut by 3 bases and J by 8 bases, with 18 bases left in between. CDR1 is KGHSH, CDR2 LQKENI, per germline. The CDR3 region is CASSPTYSSDSTQYF. In nucleotides, the CDR3 is TGTGCCAGCTCACCCACCTATAGTTCTGATAGTACGCAGTATTTT.

The chain links TRBV18 to TRBJ1-6, with unresolved D. V was shortened by 2 bases and J by 7 bases, with 6 bases between the two germline ends. CDR3 size: 13 residues. Per the germline V gene, CDR1 is KGHSH and CDR2 is LQKENI. CDR3 coding DNA: TGTGCCAGCTCACCAGGACGGAATTCACCCCTCCACTTT. Its protein is CASSPGRNSPLHF.

This chain joins TRBV28 and TRBJ2-1; the D is unclear. Germline V gene lookup returns CDR1 MDHEN and CDR2 SYDVKM. CDR3 length: 12 amino acids. V was trimmed by 3 bases and J by 7 bases, leaving 7 bases between them. Here the CDR3 reads CASSFLPNEQFF. In nucleotides, the CDR3 is TGTGCCAGCAGTTTTCTTCCGAATGAGCAGTTCTTC.

This chain connects TRBV19 to TRBJ1-5; tentatively, D is TRBD1 (6 bases). The length of the CDR3 is 15 residues. CDR1 and CDR2 from the germline V gene are LNHDA and SQIVND (reference sequence). The V end was cut by 8 bases, the J end by 4 bases, with 18 bases between. CDR3 loop: CASGHPDRRNQPQHF. For the CDR3, the DNA is TGTGCCAGTGGACATCCGGACAGAAGGAATCAGCCCCAGCATTTT. The variable domain in full, completed from reference TRBV19 and TRBJ1-5, reads DGGITQSPKYLFRKEGQNVTLSCEQNLNHDAMYWYRQDPGQGLRLIYYSQIVNDFQKGDIAEGYSVSREKKESFPLTVTSAQKNPTAFYLCASGHPDRRNQPQHFGDGTRLSIL.

This clone was seen once. The gene calls are TRBV2 and TRBJ2-2, with D maybe TRBD1 (5 bases). V was pared by 4 bases and J by 4 bases, with 13 bases between. CDR1 and CDR2 from the germline V gene are SNHLY and FYNNEI. The CDR3 runs to 15 residues. CDR3 sequence reads: CASSAYQGSTGELFF. In DNA form, the CDR3 reads TGTGCCAGCAGTGCCTATCAGGGTAGCACCGGGGAGCTGTTTTTT.

The chain joins TRBV19 to TRBJ1-2; possibly TRBD1 for D (5 bases). This CDR3 has 15 residues. V shed 1 base and J shed 1 base, with 10 bases lying between them. CDR1 LNHDA and CDR2 SQIVND come from the germline V gene (reference sequence). The CDR3 region is CASSIAGKVNYGYTF. As DNA, the CDR3 is TGTGCCAGTAGTATAGCAGGGAAGGTTAACTATGGCTACACCTTC. Supplemented by reference TRBV19 and TRBJ1-2, the full variable domain reads DGGITQSPKYLFRKEGQNVTLSCEQNLNHDAMYWYRQDPGQGLRLIYYSQIVNDFQKGDIAEGYSVSREKKESFPLTVTSAQKNPTAFYLCASSIAGKVNYGYTFGSGTRLTVV.

V usage is TRBV6-1 and J usage is TRBJ2-7; 8 bases are shared with TRBD1. Per germline, CDR1 MNHNS and CDR2 SASEGT. The CDR3 is made up of 15 amino acids. Trimming removed 3 bases from V and 3 bases from J; junction bases left unmatched: 7. This CDR3 reads CASSDGTGRLYEQYF. CDR3 nucleotide sequence: TGTGCCAGCAGTGATGGGACAGGTCGACTCTACGAGCAGTACTTC.

This clone was found once. The gene calls are TRBV28 and TRBJ1-1; D may be TRBD1 (6 bases). This CDR3 is built from 13 residues. Trimming took off 4 bases at V and 3 bases at J, with 9 bases between the two ends. CDR1 and CDR2 from the germline V gene are MDHEN and SYDVKM. The CDR3: CASSSRGYTEAFF. In DNA, the CDR3 is TGTGCCAGCAGTTCAAGGGGGTACACTGAAGCTTTCTTT.

The chain links TRBV10-3 to TRBJ2-2; D call uncertain. Germline CDR1 and CDR2: ENHRY and SYGVKD. Trimming shortened V by 8 bases and J by 1 base, and 8 bases separated the two germline ends. The CDR3 is 13 amino acids. The CDR3 sequence: CAIGHKNTGELFF. CDR3 sequence (DNA): TGTGCCATCGGCCACAAGAACACCGGGGAGCTGTTTTTT.

The V call is TRBV5-1, the J call TRBJ2-2, with D maybe TRBD2 (6 bases). V lost 4 bases and J 1 base, leaving 17 bases between the germline ends. This CDR3 region has 17 residues. Looked up from germline, CDR1 is SGHRS and CDR2 is YFSETQ. CDR3 nucleotide sequence: TGCGCCAGCAGCCTCCTACTCGGCGGGGTGAACACCGGGGAGCTGTTTTTT. Protein product: CASSLLLGGVNTGELFF.